This T cell receptor (beta chain) was sequenced during a study of control samples from healthy donors and cancer patients. The table came from immunoSEQ multiplex PCR; TCRdb's copy has only in-frame clones and leaves some out. This table holds 90,000 or so clones, approximately 91% found once. The source of this sequence is an older woman in good health. Material for sequencing was blood.

The CDR3 DNA sequence: TGTGCCAGCTCACCACCGCACAGGACCACCGGGGAGCTGTTTTTT. Protein: CASSPPHRTTGELFF. This chain uses TRBV18 with TRBJ2-2; weak D call: TRBD1 (5 bases). The CDR3 has 15 residues. V was cut by 0 bases and J by 4 bases, with 9 bases left in between. Germline V gene lookup returns CDR1 KGHSH and CDR2 LQKENI.